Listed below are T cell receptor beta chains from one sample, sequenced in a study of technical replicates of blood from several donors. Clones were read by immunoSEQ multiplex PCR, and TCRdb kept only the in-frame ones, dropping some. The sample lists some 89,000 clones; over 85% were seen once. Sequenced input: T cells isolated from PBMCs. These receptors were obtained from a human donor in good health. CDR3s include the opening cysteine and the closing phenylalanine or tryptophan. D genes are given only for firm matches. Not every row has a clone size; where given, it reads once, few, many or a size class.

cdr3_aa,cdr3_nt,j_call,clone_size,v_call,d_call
CASSLARVGELFF,TGTGCCAGCAGCTTGGCCAGGGTCGGGGAGCTGTTTTTT,TRBJ2-2,-,TRBV5-4,-
CASSHGSGAYNEQFF,TGTGCCAGTAGTCATGGTAGCGGGGCCTACAATGAGCAGTTCTTC,TRBJ2-1,-,TRBV19,TRBD2
CASSEQGLATDTQYF,TGTGCCAGCAGTGAACAGGGTTTGGCCACAGATACGCAGTATTTT,TRBJ2-3,-,TRBV6-1,-
CATHRQGSYEQYF,TGTGCCACCCACCGACAGGGGTCCTACGAGCAGTACTTC,TRBJ2-7,-,TRBV19,TRBD1
CASSWGQGGRETQYF,TGCGCCAGCAGCTGGGGACAGGGAGGAAGAGAGACCCAGTACTTC,TRBJ2-5,-,TRBV5-1,TRBD1
CATASGSNYGYTF,TGTGCCACCGCCTCAGGGTCTAACTATGGCTACACCTTC,TRBJ1-2,-,TRBV6-5,-
CACPRQGGSPLHF,TGTGCCTGCCCCCGACAGGGCGGATCACCCCTCCACTTT,TRBJ1-6,-,TRBV30,TRBD1
CASSFGGSFLFSGNTIYF,TGTGCCAGCAGCTTTGGGGGGTCGTTCCTCTTCTCTGGAAACACCATATATTTT,TRBJ1-3,-,TRBV14,-
CSAQGVYEQYF,TGCAGTGCCCAAGGGGTCTACGAGCAGTACTTC,TRBJ2-7,-,TRBV20-1,-
CAISENRPNTGELFF,TGTGCCATCAGTGAGAACAGACCTAACACCGGGGAGCTGTTTTTT,TRBJ2-2,-,TRBV10-3,-
CASSPSGRVGYEQYF,TGTGCCAGCAGCCCCTCCGGGAGAGTGGGCTACGAGCAGTACTTC,TRBJ2-7,-,TRBV7-2,-
CASSWGVSNQPQHF,TGTGCCAGTTCTTGGGGGGTTAGCAATCAGCCCCAGCATTTT,TRBJ1-5,-,TRBV25-1,-
CSVEHRGSVSYEQYF,TGCAGCGTTGAACATCGGGGTAGCGTGTCCTACGAGCAGTACTTC,TRBJ2-7,-,TRBV29-1,-
CASTQGWEAFF,TGTGCCAGCACCCAGGGGTGGGAAGCTTTCTTT,TRBJ1-1,-,TRBV6-5,-
CASSTFPGTVTQYF,TGTGCCAGCAGCACGTTTCCCGGGACTGTCACGCAGTATTTT,TRBJ2-3,-,TRBV5-4,-
CASSGLAGRDTQYF,TGTGCCAGTTCGGGACTAGCGGGGAGAGATACGCAGTATTTT,TRBJ2-3,-,TRBV27,TRBD2
CASSSLLAGGKDEQFF,TGCGCCAGCAGCTCCCTCCTAGCGGGAGGAAAGGATGAGCAGTTCTTC,TRBJ2-1,-,TRBV5-1,TRBD2
CASSIWQGEYTDTQYF,TGTGCCAGTAGTATCTGGCAGGGGGAATACACAGATACGCAGTATTTT,TRBJ2-3,-,TRBV19,TRBD1
CASSLGQGRVYEQYF,TGCGCCAGCAGCTTGGGACAGGGACGGGTCTACGAGCAGTACTTC,TRBJ2-7,-,TRBV5-1,TRBD1
CASIAEDGETQYF,TGTGCCAGCATTGCCGAGGATGGGGAGACCCAGTACTTC,TRBJ2-5,-,TRBV2,-
CSVSPETGGASDTQYF,TGCAGCGTGTCACCAGAGACAGGGGGCGCATCGGATACGCAGTATTTT,TRBJ2-3,-,TRBV29-1,TRBD1
CASSITAGIQYF,TGTGCCAGTAGTATTACTGCAGGCATTCAGTACTTC,TRBJ2-4,-,TRBV19,-
CASSPQGASYNEQFF,TGCGCCAGCAGTCCGCAGGGGGCCTCATACAATGAGCAGTTCTTC,TRBJ2-1,once,TRBV5-1,TRBD1
CATREGLLNEQFF,TGTGCCACCCGGGAGGGCCTCCTCAATGAGCAGTTCTTC,TRBJ2-1,-,TRBV2,TRBD2
CSESSYNEQFF,TGCAGTGAGAGCTCCTACAATGAGCAGTTCTTC,TRBJ2-1,-,TRBV20-1,-
CSARQGNEQFF,TGCAGTGCCCGGCAGGGTAATGAGCAGTTCTTC,TRBJ2-1,-,TRBV20-1,-
CAITGDRDYEQYF,TGTGCCATCACAGGTGACAGGGACTACGAGCAGTACTTC,TRBJ2-7,-,TRBV10-3,TRBD1
CASSDLRDSGDEQFF,TGTGCCAGCAGTGACCTGCGGGACAGTGGGGATGAGCAGTTCTTC,TRBJ2-1,-,TRBV6-1,-
CASSLGHLAEETQYF,TGTGCCAGCAGCTTGGGCCATCTAGCTGAAGAGACCCAGTACTTC,TRBJ2-5,-,TRBV7-2,-
CASSISGRVSYNEQFF,TGTGCCAGTAGTATCTCCGGGAGGGTCTCCTACAATGAGCAGTTCTTC,TRBJ2-1,once,TRBV19,TRBD2
CASSLFSFGGVGYEQYF,TGTGCCAGCAGTCTTTTTTCGTTCGGAGGAGTAGGCTACGAGCAGTACTTC,TRBJ2-7,-,TRBV14,-
CASSLYLGDYGYTF,TGTGCCAGCAGTTTATATTTAGGGGACTATGGCTACACCTTC,TRBJ1-2,-,TRBV28,-
CASSLGTGWDTQYF,TGTGCCAGCAGCCTAGGGACAGGATGGGATACGCAGTATTTT,TRBJ2-3,once,TRBV6-6,TRBD1
CASSRGRNEKLFF,TGTGCCAGCAGTAGGGGGCGAAATGAAAAACTGTTTTTT,TRBJ1-4,-,TRBV2,TRBD1
CSVEETGGSDTQYF,TGCAGCGTTGAAGAGACAGGGGGCTCAGATACGCAGTATTTT,TRBJ2-3,-,TRBV29-1,TRBD1
CASSPWTGGVSDTQYF,TGTGCCAGCAGCCCCTGGACAGGGGGCGTATCAGATACGCAGTATTTT,TRBJ2-3,-,TRBV11-1,TRBD1
CASTEEPTDLNTEAFF,TGCGCCAGTACTGAAGAACCGACAGACCTGAACACTGAAGCTTTCTTT,TRBJ1-1,-,TRBV5-1,-
CASSRQGSLGETQYF,TGTGCCAGCAGTCGTCAGGGAAGTCTTGGAGAGACCCAGTACTTC,TRBJ2-5,-,TRBV6-5,-
CAISESIMWATEDGGYTF,TGTGCCATCAGTGAGTCGATTATGTGGGCAACGGAGGATGGTGGCTACACCTTC,TRBJ1-2,-,TRBV10-3,-
CASSVGGLFAGELFF,TGTGCCAGCAGCGTAGGAGGACTCTTCGCGGGGGAGCTGTTTTTT,TRBJ2-2,-,TRBV9,-
CASSLERQETQYF,TGTGCCAGCAGCTTAGAGAGGCAAGAGACCCAGTACTTC,TRBJ2-5,-,TRBV11-2,-
CASSLNLNNEQFF,TGTGCCAGCAGCTTAAATCTTAACAATGAGCAGTTCTTC,TRBJ2-1,-,TRBV7-3,-